This T cell receptor (beta chain) stems from a study of T cells generated in artificial thymic organoids (TCRdb year 2017). A note on the overall study: TCR alpha and beta CDR3 repertoires of in vitro artificial thymic organoid-derived CD8 single positive T cells were compared with thymic and peripheral blood naive CD8 T cells. Displayed repertoire sequencing data were described as representative of three independent experiments.

This clonotype is considered medium-sized (0.01 to 0.1%). Its specific antigen is unknown. No much larger clonotype is one base removed from it; base qualities were not supplied. The full study reports these points: The TCR clonotype diversity of organoid-derived CD8 single positive T cells was physiological and comparable to that of naive CD8 T cells from thymus and blood. No skewed Valpha or Vbeta usage appeared in organoid-derived T cells, arguing against dominance of unconventional lineages or clonal expansions.

V sheds 5 bases and J sheds 0 bases, leaving 8 bases between their ends. The CDR3 runs 13 amino acids, cysteine and phenylalanine included. Only CDR3 DNA is held: 39 bases, read in frame from base 1. CDR1 and CDR2 were assigned from the germline V gene as LGHNA and YNFKEQ. To build the artificial thymic organoids, human HSPCs were aggregated with MS5 murine stromal cells that had been transduced with human DLL1, and the aggregates were cultured at an air-liquid interface. Organoids were seeded with FACS-purified CD34+CD3- hematopoietic stem and progenitor cells depleted of residual T cells. Organoids were cultured in serum-free RB27 medium: RPMI 1640 supplemented with B27, FLT3L, IL-7 and ascorbic acid. Prior to RNA extraction, CD3+TCRalphabeta+CD8 single positive T cells from organoids and thymus were isolated by FACS sorting. Total RNA was purified from approximately 40,000 to 200,000 sorted cells per sample with the RNeasy Micro kit, and quality checked on an Agilent RNA 6000 Nano chip.

TCRalpha and TCRbeta libraries were amplified separately by semi-nested PCR with Advantage 2 and reverse primers in the TRAC or TRBC constant regions. Between about 3.5 and 550 ng of total RNA was used as input for first-strand cDNA synthesis. TCR cDNA libraries were generated by 5'-RACE using the SMARTer PCR cDNA Synthesis kit, with a poly-dT primer employed for first-strand synthesis. Semi-nested constant-region reverse primers carried 5-nucleotide sample-specific barcodes, and products were cleaned with the Zymo DNA Clean and Concentrator-5 kit. Pools of up to ten barcoded samples were ligated to Illumina adaptors and sequenced on an Illumina MiSeq as 2 x 150 bp paired-end reads. The paper's processing steps were these. Demultiplexed reads were aligned using BLAT against a custom library containing all human TRAV, TRAJ, TRBV, TRBD and TRBJ combinations from IMGT. The best BLAT hits were picked using pslCDnaFilter (-maxAligns=1, -ignoreIntrons), and custom Perl scripts were used to calculate clonotype frequencies. TCRdb cleaned the public reads at Q25 with fastp, built clones with MiXCR and kept in-frame beta chains. Identical CDR3 protein sequences are pooled into one entry, listed with their most common genes and DNA. What appears here as the V and J calls and clone size reflects TCRdb's work, not the paper's. A total of 5,400 or so distinct CDR3 sequences appear in this sample, under 30% of them only once. 3% of the sample comes from the top ten.

The TCR sequence derives from a human donor who gave cord blood stem cells for thymic organoid culture, a cardiac surgery patient who gave postnatal thymus, or a blood donor (not recorded which). Sequencing was performed on naive CD8+ T cells grown in artificial thymic organoids from cord blood stem and progenitor cells. What this sample's cell subset or site label stands for: CD3+TCRalphabeta+CD8SP T cells; for blood, CD45RO-CCR7+ naive CD8+ T cells. The chain is assembled from TRBV4-2 and TRBJ2-7, with an unclear D gene assignment. The CDR3 loop reads CASSWSFSYEQYF. The nucleotide sequence is TGTGCCAGCAGCTGGAGTTTCTCCTACGAGCAGTACTTC.